The rows below give T cell receptor beta chains drawn from one sample of a study of identical twins. Via MiXCR, TCRdb re-called the 5' RACE reads, giving one row per CDR3 protein. The sample contains over 500,000 distinct CDR3 sequences, less than 25% of which appear only once. In addition, the sample was reused for a study of T cells expressing NK-cell markers.

The sample consisted of CD4+ T cells sorted from blood. The receptors come from a woman under 30 in good health. The conserved cysteine and the conserved F or W are not part of the CDR3 here.

CDR3aa,v_gene,j_gene
SARWQGRNTIY,TRBV20-1,TRBJ1-3
SVEDSGGSEKLF,TRBV29-1,TRBJ1-4
ASSQGGASGAIETQY,TRBV4-2,TRBJ2-5
ASSTSLSYNEQF,TRBV27,TRBJ2-1
ASSSGTSGTNEQF,TRBV12-3/TRBV12-4,TRBJ2-1
ASRPTLAGSYEQY,TRBV7-2,TRBJ2-7
ASSYSPLGGSGANVLT,TRBV6-5,TRBJ2-6
ASSSLVDSPLH,TRBV7-2,TRBJ1-6
SATGTANTGELF,TRBV20-1,TRBJ2-2
ASSLTQGLETQY,TRBV7-9,TRBJ2-5